Listed below are T cell receptor beta chains from one sample, sequenced in a study of T cell responses to AZD1222 COVID-19 vaccine. TCRdb's copy holds only in-frame clones and misses some; the assay was immunoSEQ multiplex PCR. The table lists approximately 150,000 clones, about 90% of them singletons. The sequences come from peripheral blood, collected 28 days after the second AZD1222 dose. These receptor sequences come from an adult who received the AZD1222 COVID-19 vaccine. Both conserved end residues are part of each CDR3. A D gene is named only where the DNA matches it firmly. Some rows mark clone size as missing; the rest say once, few, many or name a class of expanded clone.

clone_size	d_call	j_call	v_call	cdr3_nt	cdr3_aa
.	.	TRBJ2-3	TRBV25-1	TGTGCCAGCAGTGAACTCCTGGGCACAGATACGCAGTATTTT	CASSELLGTDTQYF
once	.	TRBJ1-2	TRBV5-4	TGTGCCAGCAGCTTCGGGGGCCTTCCTTATGGCTACACCTTC	CASSFGGLPYGYTF
.	TRBD1	TRBJ2-7	TRBV27	TGTGCCAGCATTGGACAGGGGGCGAACGAGCAGTACTTC	CASIGQGANEQYF
.	.	TRBJ2-1	TRBV19	TGTGCCAGTAGTAGAGACGGGAACAAACCCTACAATGAGCAGTTCTTC	CASSRDGNKPYNEQFF
.	TRBD1	TRBJ1-1	TRBV6-5	TGTGCCAGCAGAACAGGGGAGAACACTGAAGCTTTCTTT	CASRTGENTEAFF
.	.	TRBJ1-1	TRBV12-3/TRBV12-4	TGTGCCAGCAGTTTAGTGTCCGTTGAAGCTTTCTTT	CASSLVSVEAFF
.	.	TRBJ1-4	TRBV5-4	TGTGCCAGCAGCTTGGTGGGGTCTGAAAAACTGTTTTTT	CASSLVGSEKLFF
few	.	TRBJ1-6	TRBV11-1	TGTGCCAGCAGCTTAAGAAATTCACCCCTCCACTTT	CASSLRNSPLHF
.	TRBD1	TRBJ1-1	TRBV4-3	TGCGCCAGCAGCCAAACCAGGGGGCTGGCTTTCTTT	CASSQTRGLAFF
.	TRBD2	TRBJ2-1	TRBV14	TGTGCCAGCAGCCAACCCCACTTCGGGACTAGCGGGAGTAGGCGTGAGCAGTTCTTC	CASSQPHFGTSGSRREQFF
.	TRBD1	TRBJ2-3	TRBV5-5	TGTGCCAGCAGCTTAGGACAGGGCCCCACAGATACGCAGTATTTT	CASSLGQGPTDTQYF
.	.	TRBJ1-2	TRBV28	TGTGCCAGCAGCTACAGGGTGTGGGGCTACACCTTC	CASSYRVWGYTF
.	TRBD1	TRBJ1-5	TRBV6-5	TGTGCCAGCATGGGGACAGGGGGACGCAATCAGCCCCAGCATTTT	CASMGTGGRNQPQHF
.	TRBD2	TRBJ2-1	TRBV4-2	TGTGCCAGCAGCCAATATATGGCTAGCGGGAGGACTAGCGAGCAGTTCTTC	CASSQYMASGRTSEQFF
once	.	TRBJ2-1	TRBV5-1	TGCGCCAGCAGCGGGGGAAATGAGCAGTTCTTC	CASSGGNEQFF
.	TRBD2	TRBJ2-3	TRBV18	TGTGCCAGCGCTCTAGCGGGGGGAACCACAGATACGCAGTATTTT	CASALAGGTTDTQYF
.	TRBD1	TRBJ1-2	TRBV28	TGTGCCAGCAGTTTGTCGTCAGGGGGACCGAAATATGGCTACACCTTC	CASSLSSGGPKYGYTF
few	TRBD2	TRBJ2-2	TRBV27	TGTGCCAGCAGTTTAGGGACTAGCGGGAACACCGGGGAGCTGTTTTTT	CASSLGTSGNTGELFF
.	TRBD2	TRBJ2-3	TRBV5-5	TGTGCCAGCAGCTTGGTCGCAGGAGCGGGAGGGCCAGCAGATACGCAGTATTTT	CASSLVAGAGGPADTQYF
.	TRBD1	TRBJ1-1	TRBV2	TGTGCCAGCAGTGAAGCAGGGCTGGACAGGGGCACTGAAGCTTTCTTT	CASSEAGLDRGTEAFF
.	.	TRBJ1-1	TRBV28	TGTGCCAGCAGTTTGTATAGGCAGAACACTGAAGCTTTCTTT	CASSLYRQNTEAFF
once	.	TRBJ2-5	TRBV28	TGTGCCAGCAGTATTGGGGGGGGCGGGGAGACCCAGTACTTC	CASSIGGGGETQYF
.	.	TRBJ2-1	TRBV11-3	TGTGCCAGCAGCTTAGAAGGGGGGTCATACTACAATGAGCAGTTCTTC	CASSLEGGSYYNEQFF
.	TRBD1	TRBJ2-7	TRBV9	TGTGCCAGCAGTACGGGACAGGGGAGCTACGAGCAGTACTTC	CASSTGQGSYEQYF
.	TRBD1	TRBJ2-7	TRBV4-1	TGCGCCAGCAGCCCTGGGTACGGAGACAGGGTCTACGAGCAGTACTTC	CASSPGYGDRVYEQYF
.	TRBD2	TRBJ2-5	TRBV19	TGTGCCAGTAGTAAAGGGACTAGCGGGAAAGAGACCCAGTACTTC	CASSKGTSGKETQYF
.	.	TRBJ1-2	TRBV18	TGTGCCAGCTCACCAGGGTCCGAACCATTATATGGCTACACCTTC	CASSPGSEPLYGYTF
.	.	TRBJ2-1	TRBV12-3/TRBV12-4	TGTGCCAGCAGTTCAGTGGGCGAGCAGTTCTTC	CASSSVGEQFF
.	.	TRBJ1-1	TRBV4-3	TGCGCCAGCAGCCAAGGTCACAATCGGCGCGAAGCTTTCTTT	CASSQGHNRREAFF
.	TRBD1	TRBJ1-5	TRBV18	TGTGCCAGCTCATCGGGACAGTTCAATCAGCCCCAGCATTTT	CASSSGQFNQPQHF
.	TRBD1	TRBJ1-6	TRBV7-9	TGTGCCAGCCCCGGGACAGGGGATAATTCACCCCTCCACTTT	CASPGTGDNSPLHF
.	.	TRBJ1-5	TRBV7-2	TGTGCCAGCAGCCCTAGCGGGGGCAATCAGCCCCAGCATTTT	CASSPSGGNQPQHF
.	.	TRBJ1-1	TRBV18	TGTGCCAGCTCGCTTGGGGATTACACTGAAGCTTTCTTT	CASSLGDYTEAFF
.	.	TRBJ1-1	TRBV2	TGTGCCAGTAGACAGTCGAACACTGAAGCTTTCTTT	CASRQSNTEAFF
few	.	TRBJ1-2	TRBV7-2	TGTGCCAGCAGCACTCTAATACCGGAGAGATATGGCTACACCTTC	CASSTLIPERYGYTF
.	TRBD2	TRBJ2-7	TRBV11-2	TGTGCCAGCAGCGAGGGACTAGGCCTCGAGCAGTACTTC	CASSEGLGLEQYF
.	TRBD1	TRBJ1-2	TRBV9	TGTGCCAGCAGCGCCCAGGGGGCAAGCTATGGCTACACCTTC	CASSAQGASYGYTF
.	.	TRBJ1-2	TRBV4-1	TGCGCCAGCAGCCCCATATACCCGACAGAAGGCTACACCTTC	CASSPIYPTEGYTF
.	TRBD2	TRBJ2-2	TRBV19	TGTGCCAGTAGTATCCAAGCGGGACCCAACACCGGGGAGCTGTTTTTT	CASSIQAGPNTGELFF
.	.	TRBJ2-7	TRBV6-5	TGTGCCAGCAGTAGACGGGACGGAACCTACGAGCAGTACTTC	CASSRRDGTYEQYF
.	TRBD1	TRBJ2-7	TRBV2	TGTGCCACCCTAAGGGACAGGGGAGGTGGCGAGCAGTACTTC	CATLRDRGGGEQYF